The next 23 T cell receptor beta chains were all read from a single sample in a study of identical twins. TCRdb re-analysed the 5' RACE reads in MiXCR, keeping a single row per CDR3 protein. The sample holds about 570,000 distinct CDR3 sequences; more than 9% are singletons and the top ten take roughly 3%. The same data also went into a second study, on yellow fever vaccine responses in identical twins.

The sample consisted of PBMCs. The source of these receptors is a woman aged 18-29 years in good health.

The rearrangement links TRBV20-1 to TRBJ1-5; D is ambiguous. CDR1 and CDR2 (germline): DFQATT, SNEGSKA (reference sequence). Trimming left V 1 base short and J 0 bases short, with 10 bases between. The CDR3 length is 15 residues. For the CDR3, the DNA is TGCAGTGCTAGAGGTGCAGACCTTAGCAATCAGCCCCAGCATTTT. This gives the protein CSARGADLSNQPQHF.

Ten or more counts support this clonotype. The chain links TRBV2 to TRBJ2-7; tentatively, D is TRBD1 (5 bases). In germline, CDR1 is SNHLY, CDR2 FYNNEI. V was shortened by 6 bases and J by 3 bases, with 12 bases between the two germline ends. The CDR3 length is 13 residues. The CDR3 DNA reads TGTGCCAGCAGATCCTTCGACAGCTACGAGCAGTACTTC. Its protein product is CASRSFDSYEQYF.

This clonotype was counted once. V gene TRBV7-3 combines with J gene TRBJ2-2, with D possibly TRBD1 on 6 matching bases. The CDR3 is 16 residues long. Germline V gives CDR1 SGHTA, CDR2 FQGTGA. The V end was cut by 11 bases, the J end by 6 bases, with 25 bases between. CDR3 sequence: CAAQSSGTRGSGELFF. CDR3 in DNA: TGTGCCGCTCAATCCTCCGGGACAAGGGGTTCCGGGGAGCTGTTTTTT.

The DNA of the CDR3 is TGCAGTGCTAGAGTCCTAGCGGGAGGCCTGAGCTCCTACAATGAGCAGTTCTTC. Residues: CSARVLAGGLSSYNEQFF. The genes are TRBV20-1 and TRBJ2-1; 11 nucleotides agree with TRBD2. Germline trimming cut 1 base from V and 0 bases from J; bases unmatched to any gene: 8. This CDR3 is 18 amino acids long. Looked up from germline, CDR1 is DFQATT and CDR2 is SNEGSKA (reference sequence).

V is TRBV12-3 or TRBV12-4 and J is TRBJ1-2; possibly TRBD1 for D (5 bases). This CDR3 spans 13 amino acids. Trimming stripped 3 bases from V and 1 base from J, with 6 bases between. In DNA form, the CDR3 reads TGTGCCAGCAGTTTGGGGCATAACTATGGCTACACCTTC. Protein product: CASSLGHNYGYTF.

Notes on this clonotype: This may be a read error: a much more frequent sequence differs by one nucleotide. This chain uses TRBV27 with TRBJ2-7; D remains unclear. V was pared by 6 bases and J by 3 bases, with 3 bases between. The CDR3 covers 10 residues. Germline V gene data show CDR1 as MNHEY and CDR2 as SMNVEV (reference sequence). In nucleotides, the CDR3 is TGTGCCAGCAGACTCTACGAGCAGTACTTC. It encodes CASRLYEQYF.

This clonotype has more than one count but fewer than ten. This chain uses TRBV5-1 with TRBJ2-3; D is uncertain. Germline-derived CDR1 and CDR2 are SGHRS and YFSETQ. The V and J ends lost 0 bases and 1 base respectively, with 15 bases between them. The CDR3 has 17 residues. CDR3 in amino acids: CASSLVEAVGGTDTQYF. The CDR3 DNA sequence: TGCGCCAGCAGCTTGGTTGAGGCAGTCGGTGGCACAGATACGCAGTATTTT.

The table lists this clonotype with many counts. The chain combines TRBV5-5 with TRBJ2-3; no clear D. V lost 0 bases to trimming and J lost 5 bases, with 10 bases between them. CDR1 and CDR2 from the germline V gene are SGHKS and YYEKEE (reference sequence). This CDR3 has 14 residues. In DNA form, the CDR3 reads TGTGCCAGCAGCTTGGGAGTAATTCAAGATACGCAGTATTTT. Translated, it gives CASSLGVIQDTQYF.

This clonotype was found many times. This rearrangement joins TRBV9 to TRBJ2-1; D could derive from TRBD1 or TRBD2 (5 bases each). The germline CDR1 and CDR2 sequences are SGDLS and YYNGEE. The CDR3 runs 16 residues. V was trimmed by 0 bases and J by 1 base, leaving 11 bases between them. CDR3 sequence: CASSVGRGSSYNEQFF. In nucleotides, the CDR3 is TGTGCCAGCAGCGTAGGACGGGGCTCGTCCTACAATGAGCAGTTCTTC.

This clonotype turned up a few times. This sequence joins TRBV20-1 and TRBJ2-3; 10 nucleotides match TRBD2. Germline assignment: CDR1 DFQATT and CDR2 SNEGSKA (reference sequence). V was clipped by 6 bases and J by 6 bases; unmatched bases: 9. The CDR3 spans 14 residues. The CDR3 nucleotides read TGCAGTGCCTCAGAACTAGCGGGACTCGATACGCAGTATTTT. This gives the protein CSASELAGLDTQYF.

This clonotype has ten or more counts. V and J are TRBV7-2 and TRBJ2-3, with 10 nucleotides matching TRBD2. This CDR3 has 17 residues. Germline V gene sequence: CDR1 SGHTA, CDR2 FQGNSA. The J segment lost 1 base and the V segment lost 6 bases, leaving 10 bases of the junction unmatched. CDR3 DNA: TGTGCCAGCAGTTTCGGAGCGGGGGGGCCCGGCACAGATACGCAGTATTTT. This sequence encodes CASSFGAGGPGTDTQYF.

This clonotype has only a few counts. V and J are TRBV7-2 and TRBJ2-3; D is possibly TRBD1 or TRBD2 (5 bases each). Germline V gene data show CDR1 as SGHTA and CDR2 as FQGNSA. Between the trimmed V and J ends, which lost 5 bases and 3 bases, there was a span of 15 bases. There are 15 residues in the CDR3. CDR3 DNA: TGTGCCAGCAGCGACCGGGGCGGCGGGACAGATACGCAGTATTTT. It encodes CASSDRGGGTDTQYF.

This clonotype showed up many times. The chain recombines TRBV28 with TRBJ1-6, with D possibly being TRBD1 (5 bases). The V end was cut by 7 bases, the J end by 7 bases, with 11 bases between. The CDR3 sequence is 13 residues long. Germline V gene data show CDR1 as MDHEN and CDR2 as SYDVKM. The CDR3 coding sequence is TGTGCCAGCAACCCGACAGAGAATTCACCCCTCCACTTT. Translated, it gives CASNPTENSPLHF.

CDR3 residues: CASSLAARPHSYEQYF. In DNA, the CDR3 is TGTGCCAGCAGCTTAGCGGCGCGACCGCACTCCTACGAGCAGTACTTC. The chain combines TRBV7-2 with TRBJ2-7; D not resolved. Per the germline V gene, CDR1 is SGHTA and CDR2 is FQGNSA. The CDR3 totals 16 residues. V was pared by 0 bases and J by 0 bases, with 12 bases between.

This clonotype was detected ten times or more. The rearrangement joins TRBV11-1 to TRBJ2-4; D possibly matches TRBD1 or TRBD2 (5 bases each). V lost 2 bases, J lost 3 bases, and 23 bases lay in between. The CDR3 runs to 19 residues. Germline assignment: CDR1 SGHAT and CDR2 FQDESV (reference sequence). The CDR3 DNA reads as TGTGCCAGCAGCTTACCGGTAGAGGGGTGGCCCTTCCACAAAAACATTCAGTACTTC. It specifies CASSLPVEGWPFHKNIQYF.

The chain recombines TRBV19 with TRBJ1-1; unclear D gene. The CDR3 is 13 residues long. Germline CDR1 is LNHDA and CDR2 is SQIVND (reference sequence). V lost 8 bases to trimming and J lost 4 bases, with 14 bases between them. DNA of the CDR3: TGTGCCAGTGATATAGTACGTGCCACTGAAGCTTTCTTT. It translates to CASDIVRATEAFF.

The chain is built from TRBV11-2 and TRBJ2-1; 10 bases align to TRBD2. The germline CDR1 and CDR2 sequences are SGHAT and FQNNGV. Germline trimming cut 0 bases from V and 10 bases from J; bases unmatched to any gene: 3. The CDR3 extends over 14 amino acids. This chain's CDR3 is CASSLDPSGREQFF. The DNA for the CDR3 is TGTGCCAGCAGCTTAGATCCTAGCGGGAGAGAGCAGTTCTTC.

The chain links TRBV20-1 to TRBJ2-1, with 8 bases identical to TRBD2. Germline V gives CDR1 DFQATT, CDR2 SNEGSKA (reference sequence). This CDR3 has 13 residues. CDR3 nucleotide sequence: TGCTGTCCTTCTCCGGGACTAGAATTTGAGCAGTTCTTC. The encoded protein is CCPSPGLEFEQFF.

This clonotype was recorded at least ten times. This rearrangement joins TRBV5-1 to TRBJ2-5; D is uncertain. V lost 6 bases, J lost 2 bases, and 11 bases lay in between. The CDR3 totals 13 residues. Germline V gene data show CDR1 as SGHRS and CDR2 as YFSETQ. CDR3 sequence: CASTLNQQETQYF. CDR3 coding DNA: TGCGCCAGCACCCTCAACCAACAAGAGACCCAGTACTTC.

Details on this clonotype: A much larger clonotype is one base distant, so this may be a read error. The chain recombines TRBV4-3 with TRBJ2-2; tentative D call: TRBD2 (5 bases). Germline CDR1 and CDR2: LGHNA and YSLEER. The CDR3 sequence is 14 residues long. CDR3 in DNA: TGCGCCAGCAGCCAAGAAGCACCCACCGGGAAGCTGTTTTTT. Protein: CASSQEAPTGKLFF.

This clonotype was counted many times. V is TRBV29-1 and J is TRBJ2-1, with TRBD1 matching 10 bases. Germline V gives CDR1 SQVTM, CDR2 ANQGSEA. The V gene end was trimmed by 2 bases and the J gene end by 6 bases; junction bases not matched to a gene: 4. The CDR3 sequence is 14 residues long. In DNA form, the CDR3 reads TGCAGCGTTGAACGACAGGGGGCTGGCAATGAGCAGTTCTTC. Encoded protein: CSVERQGAGNEQFF.

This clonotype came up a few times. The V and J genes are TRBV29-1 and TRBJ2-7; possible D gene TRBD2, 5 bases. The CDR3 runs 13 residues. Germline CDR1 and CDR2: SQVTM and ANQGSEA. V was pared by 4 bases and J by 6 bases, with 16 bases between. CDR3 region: CSVVPSSVGEQYF. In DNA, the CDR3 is TGCAGCGTTGTCCCTAGTAGCGTGGGCGAGCAGTACTTC.

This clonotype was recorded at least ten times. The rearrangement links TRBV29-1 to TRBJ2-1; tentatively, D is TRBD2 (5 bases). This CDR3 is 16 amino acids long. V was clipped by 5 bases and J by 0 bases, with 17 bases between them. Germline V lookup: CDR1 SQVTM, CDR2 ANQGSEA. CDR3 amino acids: CSVTGLPTSSYNEQFF. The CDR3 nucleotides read TGCAGCGTTACTGGACTTCCCACGAGCTCCTACAATGAGCAGTTCTTC.